This T cell receptor (beta chain) was observed in a study of T cell changes during pregnancy in multiple sclerosis. The V end lost 5 bases, the J end lost 5 bases, and 18 bases lay between the germline ends. CDR1 is SGHVS, CDR2 FNYEAQ, per germline. The CDR3 loop spans 15 amino acids. TCRdb's copy holds only in-frame clones and misses some; the assay was immunoSEQ multiplex PCR. The sample has around 59,000 clones; 93% are singletons. The receptor comes from a female donor with multiple sclerosis, enrolled in a pregnancy study. The chain employs TRBV7-6 and TRBJ2-5; D possibly corresponds to TRBD1 (6 bases). Sequenced material: CD8+ T cells from peripheral blood mononuclear cells, taken in the second trimester of pregnancy. CDR3 protein: CASSGVTGPQETQYF. CDR3 DNA: TGTGCCAGCAGCGGGGTTACAGGGCCCCAGGAGACCCAGTACTTC.